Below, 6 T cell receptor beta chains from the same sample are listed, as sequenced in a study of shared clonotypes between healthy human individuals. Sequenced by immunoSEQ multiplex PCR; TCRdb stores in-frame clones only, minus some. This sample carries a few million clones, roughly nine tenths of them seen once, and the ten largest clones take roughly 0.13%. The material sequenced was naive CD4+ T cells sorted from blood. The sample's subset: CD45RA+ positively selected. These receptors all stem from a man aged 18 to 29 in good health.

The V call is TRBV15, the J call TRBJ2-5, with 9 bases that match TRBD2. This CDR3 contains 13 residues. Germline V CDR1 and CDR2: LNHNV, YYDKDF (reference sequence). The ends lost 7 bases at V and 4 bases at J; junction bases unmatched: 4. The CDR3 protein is CATTRGRAETQYF. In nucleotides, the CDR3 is TGTGCCACCACGCGCGGGAGGGCAGAGACCCAGTACTTC.

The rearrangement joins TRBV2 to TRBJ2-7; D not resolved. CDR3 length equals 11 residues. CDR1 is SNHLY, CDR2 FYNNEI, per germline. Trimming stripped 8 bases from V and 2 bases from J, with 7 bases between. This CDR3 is CASEEAYEQYF. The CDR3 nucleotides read TGTGCCAGCGAGGAAGCCTACGAGCAGTACTTC.

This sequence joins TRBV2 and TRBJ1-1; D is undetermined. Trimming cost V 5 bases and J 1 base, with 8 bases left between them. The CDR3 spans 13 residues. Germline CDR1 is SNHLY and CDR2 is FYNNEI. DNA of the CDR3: TGTGCCAGCAGTTCACCGGGGAACACTGAAGCTTTCTTT. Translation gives CASSSPGNTEAFF.

For the CDR3, the DNA is TGCGCCAGCAGCCCCCTGGGAAATCAGCCCCAGCATTTT. This gives the protein CASSPLGNQPQHF. This chain joins TRBV5-1 and TRBJ1-5, with D uncertain. Trimming removed 4 bases at V and 4 bases at J, with 9 bases between. CDR1 and CDR2 from the germline V gene are SGHRS and YFSETQ. CDR3 size: 13 residues.

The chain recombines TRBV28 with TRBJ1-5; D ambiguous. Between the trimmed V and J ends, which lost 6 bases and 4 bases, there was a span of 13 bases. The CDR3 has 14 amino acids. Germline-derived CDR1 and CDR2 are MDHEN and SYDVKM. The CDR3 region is CASSPSVANQPQHF. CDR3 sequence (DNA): TGTGCCAGCAGCCCTTCCGTGGCGAATCAGCCCCAGCATTTT.

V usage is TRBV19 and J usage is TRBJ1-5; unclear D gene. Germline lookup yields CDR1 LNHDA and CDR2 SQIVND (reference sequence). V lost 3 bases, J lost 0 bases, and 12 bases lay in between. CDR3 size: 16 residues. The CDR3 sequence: CASSIKGALSNQPQHF. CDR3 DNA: TGTGCCAGTAGTATCAAAGGTGCCCTTAGCAATCAGCCCCAGCATTTT.